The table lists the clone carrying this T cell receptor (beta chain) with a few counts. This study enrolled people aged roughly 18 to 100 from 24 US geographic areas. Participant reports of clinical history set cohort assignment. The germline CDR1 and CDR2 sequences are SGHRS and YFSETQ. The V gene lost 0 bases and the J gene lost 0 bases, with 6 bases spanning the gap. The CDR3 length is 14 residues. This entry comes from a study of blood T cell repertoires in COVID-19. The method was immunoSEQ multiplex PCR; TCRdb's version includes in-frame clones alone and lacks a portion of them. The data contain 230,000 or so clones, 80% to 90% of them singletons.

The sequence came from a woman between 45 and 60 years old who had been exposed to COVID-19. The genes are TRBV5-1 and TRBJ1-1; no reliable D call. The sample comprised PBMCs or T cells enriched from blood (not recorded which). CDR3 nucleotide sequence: TGCGCCAGCAGCTTGGGCGTCATGAACACTGAAGCTTTCTTT. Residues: CASSLGVMNTEAFF.